Reported below is one T cell receptor beta chain. This CDR3 has 12 residues. V was clipped by 10 bases and J by 4 bases; unmatched bases: 4. Per germline, CDR1 LNHDA and CDR2 SQIVND (reference sequence). The assay was immunoSEQ multiplex PCR, and TCRdb's table has in-frame clones only and misses some. The sample records 73,000 or so clones, roughly 84% being singletons. This record comes from a study of blood T cell repertoires in COVID-19. Study details: Both acute and convalescent COVID-19 samples were obtained from the United States, Italy and Spain.

The TCR comes from a woman between 55 and 75 years old with acute or convalescent COVID-19. V usage is TRBV19 and J usage is TRBJ1-2, with 9 bases that match TRBD1. Material for sequencing was peripheral blood. The CDR3 sequence: CAISTGGYGYTF. The CDR3 bases are TGTGCCATTTCGACAGGGGGCTATGGCTACACCTTC.